The rows below give T cell receptor beta chains drawn from one sample of a study of blood T cells in healthy people across ages. In TCRdb, the 5' RACE reads were re-called with MiXCR into one record per CDR3 protein. The repertoire holds about 1.8 million distinct CDR3 sequences, with approximately 50% as singletons. Sequenced material: blood. These receptors were obtained from a middle-aged woman in good health. The CDR3 runs from the conserved cysteine through the conserved F or W. The D gene is left open where the match is weak. A clone size is listed for some rows: how often the clone was seen (once, few, many), or a class if it is expanded.

TRBV27	TRBJ2-5	few	TRBD1	TGTGCCAGCAGTTTACGGACAGGGGGCCACTCCTACAATGAGCAGTACTTC	CASSLRTGGHSYNEQYF
TRBV6-2/TRBV6-3	TRBJ2-1	-	TRBD2	TGTGCCAGCAGTCCAATCGCGGGGGGGGATTACAATGAGCAGTTCTTC	CASSPIAGGDYNEQFF
TRBV9	TRBJ2-7	few	TRBD2	TGTGCCAGCAGCGTAGGCCCTGAAACTAGCGAATACGAGCAGTACTTC	CASSVGPETSEYEQYF
TRBV28	TRBJ2-7	-	-	TGTGCCAGCACACCTACCGGGATCTCCCACCCTTCCTACGAGCAGTACTTC	CASTPTGISHPSYEQYF
TRBV9	TRBJ2-3	-	-	TGTGCCAGCAGCGTACGGGACGCCACAGATACGCAGTATTTT	CASSVRDATDTQYF
TRBV5-1	TRBJ2-1	many	-	TGTGCCAGCAGCTTAGCGCTCGGGGGCTACAATGAGCAGTTCTTC	CASSLALGGYNEQFF
TRBV12-3/TRBV12-4	TRBJ2-5	-	TRBD2	TGTGCCAGCACCATCAACGGGGGGGAGGTGACCCAGTACTTC	CASTINGGEVTQYF
TRBV9	TRBJ1-5	-	TRBD1	TGTGCCAGCAGCCGGACAGGGGGCCGGTATCAGCCCCAGCATTTT	CASSRTGGRYQPQHF
TRBV7-8	TRBJ2-3	few	-	TGTGCCAGCAGCCAGCCCGGGTCTGGCACAGATACGCAGTATTTT	CASSQPGSGTDTQYF
TRBV4-3	TRBJ2-1	-	TRBD2	TGCGCCAGCAGCCAAGTACGAGAGACTAGCGGCTACAATGAGCAGTTCTTC	CASSQVRETSGYNEQFF
TRBV28	TRBJ2-7	-	TRBD1	TGTGCCAGCAGTTTCATTGCCTCGACAGGGTCCTACGAGCAGTACTTC	CASSFIASTGSYEQYF
TRBV13	TRBJ2-3	-	-	TGTGCCAGCAGCTCCCACTCAGATACGCAGTATTTT	CASSSHSDTQYF
TRBV7-2	TRBJ2-3	-	-	TGTGCCAGCAGTCAGAGGCGGGGTCAGGGCACAGATACGCAGTATTTT	CASSQRRGQGTDTQYF
TRBV6-6	TRBJ1-2	-	-	TGTGCCAGCAGTTACTCGGAGGGGACCAATGGCTACACCTTC	CASSYSEGTNGYTF
TRBV10-2	TRBJ2-6	few	TRBD2	TGCGCCAGCAGTGATCTAGCGGGGAGACGCTCTGGGGCCAACGTCCTGACTTTC	CASSDLAGRRSGANVLTF
TRBV21-1	TRBJ1-6	-	-	TGTGCCAGCAGCAAAGTCGTAGGACAGGGGTATAATTCACCCCTCCACTTT	CASSKVVGQGYNSPLHF
TRBV4-3	TRBJ2-4	-	TRBD1	TGCGCCAGCAGCCAGATTGCCGGGACAGGGGTGGGAAACATTCAGTACTTC	CASSQIAGTGVGNIQYF
TRBV27	TRBJ2-1	-	TRBD2	TGTGCCAGCAGATATTTAGCGGGGGGGTACAATGAGCAGTTCTTC	CASRYLAGGYNEQFF
TRBV20-1	TRBJ2-5	-	-	TGCAGCCGTCTAGGGGGCCAAGAGACCCAGTACTTC	CSRLGGQETQYF
TRBV15	TRBJ2-1	many	-	TGTGCCACCAGCAGAGATCGGGGGAATGAGCAGTTCTTC	CATSRDRGNEQFF
TRBV20-1	TRBJ1-2	-	-	TGCAGTGCTAGAGATGAAGGGAGGGAAGTATTCGGCTACACCTTC	CSARDEGREVFGYTF
TRBV5-6	TRBJ1-1	-	-	TGTGCCAGCAGCTTGTTGGGGAGAATGAACACTGAAGCTTTCTTT	CASSLLGRMNTEAFF
TRBV10-3	TRBJ1-2	-	-	TGTGCCATCAGGCCCGTTATGGACGGTGCCTATGGCTACACCTTC	CAIRPVMDGAYGYTF
TRBV6-2/TRBV6-3	TRBJ2-2	-	TRBD1	TGTGCCAGCAGTATAGACAGGGGCGCGGGCACCGGGGAGCTGTTTTTT	CASSIDRGAGTGELFF
TRBV20-1	TRBJ1-2	-	-	TGCAGTGCTAGAGATCCCAGCGCCGCGGACGACTATGGCTACACCTTC	CSARDPSAADDYGYTF
TRBV28	TRBJ2-3	-	-	TGTGCCAGCAGTCCGACAGGAACGTATACGCAGTATTTT	CASSPTGTYTQYF
TRBV7-9	TRBJ1-2	few	-	TGTGCCAGCAGCAGGGAAGAAGGCTACACCTTC	CASSREEGYTF
TRBV29-1	TRBJ1-5	-	-	TGCAGCGTTGGTCCGGGGGGGAATCAGCCCCAGCATTTT	CSVGPGGNQPQHF
TRBV20-1	TRBJ1-4	-	TRBD1	TGCAGTGCTGCTAACCGGGACAGGGGGCGCGGGAACGAAAAACTGTTTTTT	CSAANRDRGRGNEKLFF
TRBV28	TRBJ1-2	few	-	TGTGCCAGCAGTCCCGGAGGCCCTCTAGGCTATGGCTACACCTTC	CASSPGGPLGYGYTF
TRBV7-2	TRBJ2-1	-	-	TGTGCCAGCAGCTTACGCGCAGGGGACTCCTACAATGAGCAGTTCTTC	CASSLRAGDSYNEQFF
TRBV29-1	TRBJ2-3	-	-	TGCAGCGTTGAGGCCGGCACAGATGCGCAGTATTTT	CSVEAGTDAQYF
TRBV27	TRBJ1-5	-	-	TGTGCCGGCGGGGGCAGGGAGTTAGGTCAGCCCCAGCATTTT	CAGGGRELGQPQHF
TRBV5-1	TRBJ2-5	few	-	TGCGCCAGCAGCATCGCTAGCGTAGCCCAAGAGACCCAGTACTTC	CASSIASVAQETQYF
TRBV6-2/TRBV6-3	TRBJ2-4	-	-	TGTGCCAGCATATGGAATCGGGACATTCAGTACTTC	CASIWNRDIQYF
TRBV7-8	TRBJ2-7	-	TRBD1	TGTGCCAGCAGCTTAAGCGCAGGGGGCAACGAGCAGTACTTC	CASSLSAGGNEQYF
TRBV6-1	TRBJ1-4	-	TRBD1	TGTGCCAGCAGTGCCTTCGGGACAGGGGTCCTAGGAGGGGAAAAACTGTTTTTT	CASSAFGTGVLGGEKLFF
TRBV5-6	TRBJ2-1	-	TRBD2	TGTGCCAGCATTGGGCTTGGGGAGGGAAGCTACAATGAGCAGTTCTTC	CASIGLGEGSYNEQFF
TRBV4-3	TRBJ2-5	few	TRBD1	TGCGCCAGCAGCCAATCCCCGCTGACAGGGACCGAGACCCAGTACTTC	CASSQSPLTGTETQYF
TRBV18	TRBJ2-7	-	-	TGTGCCAGCTCACGCGGCGGGCAGGGAGTCGACGAGCAGTACTTC	CASSRGGQGVDEQYF
TRBV5-1	TRBJ2-7	many	-	TGCGCCAGCAGCTTGGGCCCGGGGCCCACCTACGAGCAGTACTTC	CASSLGPGPTYEQYF
TRBV20-1	TRBJ1-6	many	TRBD1	TGCAGTGCTCGGGGACAGGGGTTGGCTTCACCCCTCCACTTT	CSARGQGLASPLHF
TRBV4-2	TRBJ2-5	-	-	TGTGCCAGCAGCCAGGACCAGGGACGGCTCCAAGAGACCCAGTACTTC	CASSQDQGRLQETQYF
TRBV10-2	TRBJ2-5	-	-	TGCGCCAGCAGTGAGTTAGGGCGGGTACAAGAGACCCAGTACTTC	CASSELGRVQETQYF
TRBV7-2	TRBJ2-3	few	TRBD2	TGTGCCAGCACCCCGTCGGCGGGGGGGACAGATACGCAGTATTTT	CASTPSAGGTDTQYF
TRBV12-3/TRBV12-4	TRBJ2-5	few	-	TGTGCCAGCCGAACGGGGAGGTGGGAGACCCAGTACTTC	CASRTGRWETQYF
TRBV20-1	TRBJ2-5	-	-	TGCAGTGCTAGAGATGTCGGCCTTTGGGAGACCCAGTACTTC	CSARDVGLWETQYF
TRBV9	TRBJ2-6	-	-	TGTGCCAGCAGCAACCGGGACGGACTCTCTGGGGCCAACGTCCTGACTTTC	CASSNRDGLSGANVLTF
TRBV20-1	TRBJ2-5	-	-	TGCAGTTACTCGACTGGTCATTCCGAGACCCAGTACTTC	CSYSTGHSETQYF
TRBV7-2	TRBJ2-1	-	-	TGTGCCAGCAGCTTAGGGCAGGTCGGGTACAATGAGCAGTTCTTC	CASSLGQVGYNEQFF